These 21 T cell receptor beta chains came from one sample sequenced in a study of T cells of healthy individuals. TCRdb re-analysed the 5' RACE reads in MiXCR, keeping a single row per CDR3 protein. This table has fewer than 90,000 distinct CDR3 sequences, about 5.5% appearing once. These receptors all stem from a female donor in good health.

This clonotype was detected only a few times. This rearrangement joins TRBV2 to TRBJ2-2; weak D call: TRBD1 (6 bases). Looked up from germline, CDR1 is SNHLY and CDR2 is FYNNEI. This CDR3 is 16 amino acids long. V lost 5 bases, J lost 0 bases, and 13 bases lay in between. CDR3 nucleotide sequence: TGTGCCAGCAGTCCCAACAGGGCAACGAACACCGGGGAGCTGTTTTTT. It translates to CASSPNRATNTGELFF.

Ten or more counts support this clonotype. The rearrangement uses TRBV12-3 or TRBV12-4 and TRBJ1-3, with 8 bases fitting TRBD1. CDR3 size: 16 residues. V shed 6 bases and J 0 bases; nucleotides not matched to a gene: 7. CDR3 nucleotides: TGTGCCAGCAGCAATCAGGGGGCAGTCTCTGGAAACACCATATATTTT. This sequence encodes CASSNQGAVSGNTIYF.

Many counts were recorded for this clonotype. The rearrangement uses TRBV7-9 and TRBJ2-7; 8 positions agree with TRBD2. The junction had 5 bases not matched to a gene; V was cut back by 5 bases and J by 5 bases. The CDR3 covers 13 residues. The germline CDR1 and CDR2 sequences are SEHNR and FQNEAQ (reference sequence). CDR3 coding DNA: TGTGCCAGCAGCCGGGGCGGGGGGCACGAGCAGTACTTC. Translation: CASSRGGGHEQYF. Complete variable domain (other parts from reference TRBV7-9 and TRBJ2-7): DTGVSQNPRHKITKRGQNVTFRCDPISEHNRLYWYRQTLGQGPEFLTYFQNEAQLEKSRLLSDRFSAERPKGSFSTLEIQRTEQGDSAMYLCASSRGGGHEQYFGPGTRLTVT.

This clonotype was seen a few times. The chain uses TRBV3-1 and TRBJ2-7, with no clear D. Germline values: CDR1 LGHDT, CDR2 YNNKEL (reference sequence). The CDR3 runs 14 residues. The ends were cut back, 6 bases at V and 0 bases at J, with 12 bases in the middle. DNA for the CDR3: TGTGCCAGCAGTTCCGGCCCAGCCTCCTACGAGCAGTACTTC. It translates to CASSSGPASYEQYF.

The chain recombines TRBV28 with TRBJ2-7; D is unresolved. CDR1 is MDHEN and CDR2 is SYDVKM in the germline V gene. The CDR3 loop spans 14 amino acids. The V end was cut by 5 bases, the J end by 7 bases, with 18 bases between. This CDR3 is CASSQPLEYPEQYF. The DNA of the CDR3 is TGTGCCAGCAGTCAACCCCTCGAATATCCTGAGCAGTACTTC.

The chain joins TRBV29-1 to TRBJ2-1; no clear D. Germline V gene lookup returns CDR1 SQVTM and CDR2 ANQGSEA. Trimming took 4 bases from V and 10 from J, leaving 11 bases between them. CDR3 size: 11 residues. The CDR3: CSVVGWVEQFF. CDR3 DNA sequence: TGCAGCGTTGTGGGGTGGGTGGAGCAGTTCTTC.

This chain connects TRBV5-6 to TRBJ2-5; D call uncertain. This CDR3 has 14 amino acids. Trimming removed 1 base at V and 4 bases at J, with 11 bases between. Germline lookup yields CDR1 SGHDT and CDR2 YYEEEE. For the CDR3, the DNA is TGTGCCAGCAGCTTGACAAGGGTAGGAGAGACCCAGTACTTC. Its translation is CASSLTRVGETQYF.

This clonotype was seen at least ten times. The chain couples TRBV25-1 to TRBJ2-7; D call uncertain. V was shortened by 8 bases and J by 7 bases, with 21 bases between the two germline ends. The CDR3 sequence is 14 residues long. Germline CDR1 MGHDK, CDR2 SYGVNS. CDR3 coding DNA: TGTGCCAGCTCCACACTCCCCGTCGGTGGGGAGCAGTACTTC. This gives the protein CASSTLPVGGEQYF.

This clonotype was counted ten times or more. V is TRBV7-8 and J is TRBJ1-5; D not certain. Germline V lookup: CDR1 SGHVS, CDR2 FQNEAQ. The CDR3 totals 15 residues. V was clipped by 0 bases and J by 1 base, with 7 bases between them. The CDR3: CASSLAVLSNQPQHF. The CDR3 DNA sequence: TGTGCCAGCAGCTTAGCAGTCTTAAGCAATCAGCCCCAGCATTTT.

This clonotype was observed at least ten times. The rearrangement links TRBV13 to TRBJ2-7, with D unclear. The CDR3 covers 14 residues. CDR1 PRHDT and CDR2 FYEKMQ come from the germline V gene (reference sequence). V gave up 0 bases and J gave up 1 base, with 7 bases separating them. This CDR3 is CASSLGGGSYEQYF. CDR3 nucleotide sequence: TGTGCCAGCAGCTTAGGCGGCGGTTCCTACGAGCAGTACTTC.

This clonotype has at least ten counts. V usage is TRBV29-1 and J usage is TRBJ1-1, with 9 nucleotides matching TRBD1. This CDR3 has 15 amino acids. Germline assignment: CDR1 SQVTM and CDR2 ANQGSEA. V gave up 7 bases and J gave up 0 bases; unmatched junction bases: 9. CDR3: CSAGDRVVLNTEAFF. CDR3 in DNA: TGCAGCGCTGGGGACAGGGTGGTATTGAACACTGAAGCTTTCTTT.

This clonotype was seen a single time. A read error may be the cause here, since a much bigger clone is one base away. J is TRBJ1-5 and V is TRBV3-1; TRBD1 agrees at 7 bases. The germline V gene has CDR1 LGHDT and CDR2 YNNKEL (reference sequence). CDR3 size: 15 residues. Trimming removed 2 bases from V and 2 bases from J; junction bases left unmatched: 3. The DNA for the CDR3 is TGTGCCAGCAGCCAACAGGGGGTAGGCAATCAGCCCCAGCATTTT. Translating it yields CASSQQGVGNQPQHF.

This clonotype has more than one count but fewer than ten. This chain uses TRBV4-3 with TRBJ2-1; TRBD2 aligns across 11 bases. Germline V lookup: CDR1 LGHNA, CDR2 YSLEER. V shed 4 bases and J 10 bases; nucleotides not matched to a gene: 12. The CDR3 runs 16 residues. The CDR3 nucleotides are TGCGCCAGCAGCCCCCTAGCGGGAGGCCACCCTGGAGAGCAGTTCTTC. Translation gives CASSPLAGGHPGEQFF.

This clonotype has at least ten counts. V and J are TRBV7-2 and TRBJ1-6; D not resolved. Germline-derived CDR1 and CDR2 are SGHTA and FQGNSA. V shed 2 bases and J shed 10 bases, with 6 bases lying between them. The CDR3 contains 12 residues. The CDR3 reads CASSLSASPLHF. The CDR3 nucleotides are TGTGCCAGCAGCTTATCGGCCTCACCCCTCCACTTT.

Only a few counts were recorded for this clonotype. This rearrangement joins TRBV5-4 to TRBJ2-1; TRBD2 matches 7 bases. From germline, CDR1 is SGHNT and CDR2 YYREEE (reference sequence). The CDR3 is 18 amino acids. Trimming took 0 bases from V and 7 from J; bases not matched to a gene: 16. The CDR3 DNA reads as TGTGCCAGCAGCTTGGGGGGTAGCGGGTTTACAGCTAGGAATGAGCAGTTCTTC. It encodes CASSLGGSGFTARNEQFF.

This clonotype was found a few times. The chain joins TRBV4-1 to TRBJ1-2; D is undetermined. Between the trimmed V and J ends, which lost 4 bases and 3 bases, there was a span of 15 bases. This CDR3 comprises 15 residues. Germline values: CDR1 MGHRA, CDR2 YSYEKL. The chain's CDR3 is CASSPPSAGYYGYTF. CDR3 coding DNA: TGCGCCAGCAGCCCGCCTTCGGCAGGCTACTATGGCTACACCTTC.

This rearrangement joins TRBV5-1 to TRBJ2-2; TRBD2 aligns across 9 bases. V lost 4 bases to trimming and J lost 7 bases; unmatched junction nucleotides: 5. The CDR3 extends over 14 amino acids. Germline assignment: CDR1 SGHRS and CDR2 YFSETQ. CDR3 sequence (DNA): TGCGCCAGCAGCAATAGCGGGAGTGTCGGGGAGCTGTTTTTT. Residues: CASSNSGSVGELFF. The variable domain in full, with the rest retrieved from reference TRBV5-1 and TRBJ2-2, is KAGVTQTPRYLIKTRGQQVTLSCSPISGHRSVSWYQQTPGQGLQFLFEYFSETQRNKGNFPGRFSGRQFSNSRSEMNVSTLELGDSALYLCASSNSGSVGELFFGEGSRLTVL.

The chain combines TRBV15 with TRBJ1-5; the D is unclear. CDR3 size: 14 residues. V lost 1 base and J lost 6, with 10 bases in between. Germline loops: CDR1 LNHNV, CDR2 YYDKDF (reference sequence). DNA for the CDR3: TGTGCCACCAGCAGAGGAGGGTTCCCTCAGCCCCAGCATTTT. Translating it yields CATSRGGFPQPQHF.

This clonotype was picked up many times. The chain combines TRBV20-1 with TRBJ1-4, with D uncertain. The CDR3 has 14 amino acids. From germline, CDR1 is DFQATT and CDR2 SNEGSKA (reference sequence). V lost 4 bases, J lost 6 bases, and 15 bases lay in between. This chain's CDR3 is CSATPAVPDEKLFF. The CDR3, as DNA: TGCAGTGCTACCCCGGCCGTGCCGGATGAAAAACTGTTTTTT.

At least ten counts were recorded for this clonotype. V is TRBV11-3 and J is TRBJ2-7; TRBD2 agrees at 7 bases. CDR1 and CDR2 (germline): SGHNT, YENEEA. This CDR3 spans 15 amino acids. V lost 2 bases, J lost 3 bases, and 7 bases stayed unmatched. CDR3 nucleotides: TGTGCCAGCAGCTTAATGGCCGGGGGGAACTACGAGCAGTACTTC. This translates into CASSLMAGGNYEQYF.

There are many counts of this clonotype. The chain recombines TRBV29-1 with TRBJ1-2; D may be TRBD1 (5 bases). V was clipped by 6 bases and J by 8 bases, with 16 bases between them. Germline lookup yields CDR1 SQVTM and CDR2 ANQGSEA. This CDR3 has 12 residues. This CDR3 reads CSVGEMGDGYTF. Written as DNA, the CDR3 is TGCAGCGTGGGTGAAATGGGGGACGGCTACACCTTC.